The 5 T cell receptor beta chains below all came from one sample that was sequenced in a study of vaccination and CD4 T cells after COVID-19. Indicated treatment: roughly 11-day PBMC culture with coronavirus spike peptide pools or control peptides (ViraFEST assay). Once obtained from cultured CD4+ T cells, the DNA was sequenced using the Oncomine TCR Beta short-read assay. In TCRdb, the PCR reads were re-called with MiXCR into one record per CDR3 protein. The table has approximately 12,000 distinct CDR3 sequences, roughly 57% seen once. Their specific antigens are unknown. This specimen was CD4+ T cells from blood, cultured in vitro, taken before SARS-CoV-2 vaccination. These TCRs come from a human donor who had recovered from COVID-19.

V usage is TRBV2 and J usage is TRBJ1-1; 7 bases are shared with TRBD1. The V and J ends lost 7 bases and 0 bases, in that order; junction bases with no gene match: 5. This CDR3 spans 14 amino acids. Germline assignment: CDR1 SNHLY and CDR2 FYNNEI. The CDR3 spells CASTRGQLNTEAFF. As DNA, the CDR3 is TGTGCCAGCACAAGGGGACAGCTGAACACTGAAGCTTTCTTT.

The CDR3: CASSLDRSSYNEQFF. For the CDR3, the DNA is TGCGCCAGCAGCTTGGACAGGAGCTCCTACAATGAGCAGTTCTTC. The chain has TRBV5-1 and TRBJ2-1; the D gene is possibly TRBD1 (5 bases). Trimming took 0 bases from V and 0 from J, leaving 7 bases between them. This CDR3 has 15 amino acids. The germline CDR1 and CDR2 sequences are SGHRS and YFSETQ.

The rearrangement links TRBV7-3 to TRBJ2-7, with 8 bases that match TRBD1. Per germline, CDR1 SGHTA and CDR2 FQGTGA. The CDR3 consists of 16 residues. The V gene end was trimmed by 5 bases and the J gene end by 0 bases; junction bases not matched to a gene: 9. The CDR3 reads CASSITGTGVSYEQYF. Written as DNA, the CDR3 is TGTGCCAGCAGCATTACCGGGACAGGAGTCTCCTACGAGCAGTACTTC.

The CDR3 DNA sequence: TGTGCCAGCAGCCAAGACCCCGACAACGGGGGTCAGCCCCAGCATTTT. Protein sequence: CASSQDPDNGGQPQHF. The rearrangement joins TRBV4-2 to TRBJ1-5; D might be TRBD1 (5 bases). This CDR3 region has 16 residues. V dropped 0 bases and J dropped 6 bases, with 15 bases sitting between them. Germline assignment: CDR1 LGHNA and CDR2 YNFKEQ.

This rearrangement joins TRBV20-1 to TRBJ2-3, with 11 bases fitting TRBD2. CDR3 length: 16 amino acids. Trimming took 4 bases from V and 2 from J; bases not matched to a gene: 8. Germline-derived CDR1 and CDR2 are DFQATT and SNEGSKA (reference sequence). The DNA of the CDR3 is TGCAGTGCTACCGATCCTAGCGGGGGGACCACAGATACGCAGTATTTT. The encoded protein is CSATDPSGGTTDTQYF.